The 16 T cell receptor beta chains given below trace back to one sample, sequenced in a study of blood T cell repertoires in COVID-19. Assay: immunoSEQ multiplex PCR; the TCRdb copy retains only in-frame clones and omits some. The sample shows approximately 240,000 clones, 65% to 85% of them seen only once. The sequenced sample consisted of peripheral blood. These receptors originate from a middle-aged woman with active or convalescent COVID-19.

The gene calls are TRBV18 and TRBJ2-2, with no clear D. This CDR3 region has 14 residues. Per germline, CDR1 KGHSH and CDR2 LQKENI. Deletions cut 3 bases from V and 6 bases from J, with 11 bases between. The CDR3 sequence is CASSPPSAAGELFF. The DNA for the CDR3 is TGTGCCAGCTCACCTCCTTCCGCGGCCGGGGAGCTGTTTTTT.

This clone appeared a single time. The chain joins TRBV27 to TRBJ2-7; 11 nucleotides line up with TRBD2. Germline V lookup: CDR1 MNHEY, CDR2 SMNVEV (reference sequence). The CDR3 is 15 amino acids. J lost 7 bases, V lost 5 bases, and 10 bases had no gene match. CDR3 protein: CASSDSGGANREQYF. CDR3 coding DNA: TGTGCCAGCAGTGATAGCGGGGGGGCGAATCGGGAGCAGTACTTC.

This clone was picked up one time. The rearrangement uses TRBV12-3 or TRBV12-4 and TRBJ1-1; D might be TRBD1 (6 bases). Trimming took 6 bases from V and 3 from J, leaving 11 bases between them. The CDR3 covers 13 residues. CDR3: CASSWTAYTEAFF. CDR3 sequence (DNA): TGTGCCAGCAGCTGGACAGCCTACACTGAAGCTTTCTTT.

The genes are TRBV6-4 and TRBJ1-4; D unresolved. This CDR3 spans 15 amino acids. V lost 6 bases, J lost 0 bases, and 11 bases lay in between. The germline V gene has CDR1 MRHNA and CDR2 SNTAGT. In DNA, the CDR3 is TGTGCCAGCAGACCAGGCTTTGCAACTAATGAAAAACTGTTTTTT. The encoded protein is CASRPGFATNEKLFF.

The chain combines TRBV7-2 with TRBJ2-3; 9 bases are shared with TRBD2. V was clipped by 6 bases and J by 4 bases; unmatched bases: 2. Germline CDR1 and CDR2: SGHTA and FQGNSA. The CDR3 extends over 13 amino acids. The CDR3 here is CASRRGGSDTQYF. DNA for the CDR3: TGTGCCAGCAGGCGGGGGGGCTCAGATACGCAGTATTTT. The entire variable domain, with the rest obtained from reference TRBV7-2 and TRBJ2-3, is as follows: GAGVSQSPSNKVTEKGKDVELRCDPISGHTALYWYRQSLGQGLEFLIYFQGNSAPDKSGLPSDRFSAERTGGSVSTLTIQRTQQEDSAVYLCASRRGGSDTQYFGPGTRLTVL.

This chain links TRBV5-1 with TRBJ2-1; 12 bases line up with TRBD2. Germline V lookup: CDR1 SGHRS, CDR2 YFSETQ. Losses at the gene ends were 4 bases for V and 3 bases for J; bases not matched to a gene: 8. This CDR3 contains 17 residues. CDR3 amino acids: CASSLRLAGALYNEQFF. The DNA for the CDR3 is TGCGCCAGCAGCCTTAGACTAGCGGGGGCCCTCTACAATGAGCAGTTCTTC.

V gene TRBV27 combines with J gene TRBJ2-2; 7 bases align to TRBD2. The length of the CDR3 is 14 residues. CDR1 MNHEY and CDR2 SMNVEV come from the germline V gene (reference sequence). V shed 5 bases, J shed 6 bases, and the junction held 6 bases outside the gene matches. CDR3 amino acids: CASSRLAGAGELFF. CDR3 nucleotide sequence: TGTGCCAGCAGTAGACTAGCTGGGGCCGGGGAGCTGTTTTTT.

Points on this clone: Other DNA sequences in the sample encode the same CDR3. This sequence joins TRBV7-2 and TRBJ1-2, with a possible D match to TRBD1 (5 bases). The germline V gene encodes CDR1 SGHTA and CDR2 FQGNSA. V lost 2 bases to trimming and J lost 3 bases, with 10 bases between them. The length of the CDR3 is 14 residues. The CDR3 reads CASSLTEGDYGYTF. The CDR3 region has the DNA TGTGCCAGCAGCTTAACCGAAGGGGACTATGGCTACACCTTC.

The V gene is TRBV5-1, the J gene TRBJ1-4, with 8 bases fitting TRBD1. Germline loops: CDR1 SGHRS, CDR2 YFSETQ. After removal of 0 bases from V and 8 bases from J, the junction contained 9 bases not matched to a gene. This CDR3 is 16 amino acids long. Here the CDR3 reads CASSLGPQGAGEKLFF. The CDR3 DNA follows: TGCGCCAGCAGCTTGGGCCCGCAGGGGGCGGGAGAAAAACTGTTTTTT.

The chain recombines TRBV2 with TRBJ2-2; 9 bases match TRBD1. The CDR3 spans 14 residues. Trimming at V came to 8 bases and at J to 2 bases, leaving 3 bases not matched to a gene. Germline CDR1 is SNHLY and CDR2 is FYNNEI. The CDR3 bases are TGTGCCAGCGGGGGACAGGGAAACACCGGGGAGCTGTTTTTT. The encoded protein is CASGGQGNTGELFF.

The genes are TRBV5-6 and TRBJ2-7, with a possible D match to TRBD2 (6 bases). The germline CDR1 and CDR2 sequences are SGHDT and YYEEEE. Trimming left V 4 bases short and J 2 bases short, with 16 bases between. The CDR3 is 15 residues long. The chain's CDR3 is CASSNVGGATYEQYV. CDR3 sequence (DNA): TGTGCCAGCAGCAATGTCGGCGGGGCCACCTACGAGCAGTACGTC.

This chain links TRBV10-2 with TRBJ2-5, with 8 bases identical to TRBD1. The CDR3 covers 16 residues. The ends lost 0 bases at V and 4 bases at J; junction bases unmatched: 7. Germline values: CDR1 WSHSY, CDR2 SAAADI. The CDR3 DNA is TGCGCCAGCAGTGAGTCTGTGACAGGGGCGCGAGAGACCCAGTACTTC. It is translated as CASSESVTGARETQYF.

The rearrangement joins TRBV4-1 to TRBJ1-2; TRBD1 matches at 10 bases. V gave up 1 base and J gave up 0 bases; unmatched junction bases: 8. This CDR3 is 18 amino acids long. The germline CDR1 and CDR2 sequences are MGHRA and YSYEKL. For the CDR3, the DNA is TGCGCCAGCAGCCAAGGAGCGGGACAGGGGCCCGCTAACTATGGCTACACCTTC. Encoded protein: CASSQGAGQGPANYGYTF.

V gene TRBV15 combines with J gene TRBJ1-3, with TRBD1 as a possible D gene (5 bases). This CDR3 is 19 amino acids long. V was trimmed by 0 bases and J by 0 bases, leaving 18 bases between them. Germline loops: CDR1 LNHNV, CDR2 YYDKDF (reference sequence). The CDR3 reads CATSRDYQGVVPSGNTIYF. CDR3 nucleotides: TGTGCCACCAGCAGAGATTATCAGGGTGTGGTACCCTCTGGAAACACCATATATTTT.

The CDR3 loop is CASSTGTGVADTQYF. In DNA, the CDR3 is TGTGCCAGCAGCACCGGGACAGGGGTCGCAGATACGCAGTATTTT. The chain uses TRBV7-2 and TRBJ2-3; 10 bases map to TRBD1. V was clipped by 5 bases and J by 4 bases; unmatched bases: 6. The CDR3 totals 15 residues. In germline, CDR1 is SGHTA, CDR2 FQGNSA. The complete variable domain, with remaining parts taken from reference TRBV7-2 and TRBJ2-3, reads GAGVSQSPSNKVTEKGKDVELRCDPISGHTALYWYRQSLGQGLEFLIYFQGNSAPDKSGLPSDRFSAERTGGSVSTLTIQRTQQEDSAVYLCASSTGTGVADTQYFGPGTRLTVL.

V usage is TRBV6-5 and J usage is TRBJ1-1, with TRBD1 matching over 7 bases. The CDR3 has 13 amino acids. Trimming took 7 bases from V and 4 from J; bases not matched to a gene: 6. Germline CDR1 and CDR2: MNHEY and SVGAGI. CDR3 in amino acids: CASTHDRATEAFF. The CDR3 coding sequence is TGTGCCAGCACCCATGACAGGGCCACTGAAGCTTTCTTT.